This T cell receptor beta chain was recovered during a study of blood T cell repertoires in COVID-19. Whole-study context: The samples span acute and convalescent COVID-19 from the United States, Italy and Spain. PBMCs, B-cell-depleted T cells, or T cells were the source of the cDNA or gDNA that made up the material.

In the original analysis: Researchers report that nucleated cell counts were estimated from reference gene primer amplification. The method was immunoSEQ multiplex PCR; TCRdb's version includes in-frame clones alone and lacks a portion of them. The DNA gave D and trimming, while V, J and clone size come from that table. The data contain 55,000 to 60,000 clones, about three quarters of them singletons. Germline CDR1 and CDR2: SGHVS and FNYEAQ. This CDR3 has 14 residues. V was cut by 1 base and J by 8 bases, with 12 bases left in between. Sequencing was carried out using peripheral blood. V and J are TRBV7-6 and TRBJ2-1, with TRBD2 as a possible D gene (7 bases). This clonotype was sampled from a man aged 50 to 59 with active or convalescent COVID-19. In DNA form, the CDR3 reads TGTGCCAGCAGCTTAGGGGCGGGGGCGTATGAGCAGTTCTTC. Protein sequence: CASSLGAGAYEQFF.